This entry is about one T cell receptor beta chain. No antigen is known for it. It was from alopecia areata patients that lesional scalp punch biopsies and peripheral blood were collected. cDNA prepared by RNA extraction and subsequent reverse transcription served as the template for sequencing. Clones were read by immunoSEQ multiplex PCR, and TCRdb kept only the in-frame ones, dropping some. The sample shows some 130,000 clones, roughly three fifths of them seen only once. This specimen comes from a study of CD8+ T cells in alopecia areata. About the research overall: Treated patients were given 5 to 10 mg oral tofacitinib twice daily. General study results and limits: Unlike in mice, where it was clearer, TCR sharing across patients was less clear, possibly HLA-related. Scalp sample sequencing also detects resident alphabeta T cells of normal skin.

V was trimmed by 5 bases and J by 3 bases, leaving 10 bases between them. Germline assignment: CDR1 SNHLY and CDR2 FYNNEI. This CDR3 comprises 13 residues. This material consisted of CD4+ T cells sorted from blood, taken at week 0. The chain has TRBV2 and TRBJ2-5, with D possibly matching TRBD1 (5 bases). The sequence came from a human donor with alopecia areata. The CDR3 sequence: CASSLEGEETQYF. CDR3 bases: TGTGCCAGCAGTTTAGAAGGGGAAGAGACCCAGTACTTC. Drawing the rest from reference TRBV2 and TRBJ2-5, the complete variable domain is EPEVTQTPSHQVTQMGQEVILRCVPISNHLYFYWYRQILGQKVEFLVSFYNNEISEKSEIFDDQFSVERPDGSNFTLKIRSTKLEDSAMYFCASSLEGEETQYFGPGTRLLVL.